Listed below are T cell receptor beta chains from one sample, sequenced in a study of T cell responses to AZD1222 COVID-19 vaccine. Repertoires were generated with immunoSEQ multiplex PCR, while TCRdb's copy carries only in-frame clones and drops some. The data hold 75,000 to 100,000 clones, with 89% observed a single time. The sample consisted of peripheral blood, taken on day 0 of AZD1222 vaccination. The receptors derive from an adult in good health. Both conserved end residues are part of each CDR3. The D gene is left open where the match is weak. The size entry is marked missing in some rows and otherwise reads once, few, many or a size class.

j_gene,v_gene,d_gene,abundance,CDR3nt,CDR3aa
TRBJ1-1,TRBV6-1,-,once,TGTGCCAGCAGTGAAGCAGGGGTCGAGGGGGAAGCTTTCTTT,CASSEAGVEGEAFF
TRBJ1-2,TRBV7-9,-,-,TGTGCCAGCAGCCCACGAGACAGGTCCGATCGCTACACCTTC,CASSPRDRSDRYTF
TRBJ1-1,TRBV30,-,-,TGTGCCTGGATTGCTACAGGGTGGGCTTTCTTT,CAWIATGWAFF
TRBJ1-1,TRBV5-1,-,-,TGCGCCAGCAGCTCACAAGGAGGGAACACTGAAGCTTTCTTT,CASSSQGGNTEAFF
TRBJ2-7,TRBV7-2,-,-,TGTGCCAGCAGCCCGGAGGGGCTTCCTTTTTACGAGCAGTACTTC,CASSPEGLPFYEQYF
TRBJ1-6,TRBV15,-,-,TGTGCCACCAGCACACATTACAATAATTCACCCCTCCACTTT,CATSTHYNNSPLHF
TRBJ2-7,TRBV30,TRBD1,-,TGTGCCTGGGGGACAGGGGGACCCTACGAGCAGTACTTC,CAWGTGGPYEQYF
TRBJ1-1,TRBV5-1,-,-,TGCGCCAGCAGCCTGGGTATGGGGGACCCTAACACTGAAGCTTTCTTT,CASSLGMGDPNTEAFF
TRBJ1-1,TRBV5-1,-,-,TGCGCCAGCAGCTTGAGCCGGACTGAAGCTTTCTTT,CASSLSRTEAFF
TRBJ1-1,TRBV9,-,-,TGTGCCAGCAGTCCAAGGATCGGGGCCTCACCGATGAACACTGAAGCTTTCTTT,CASSPRIGASPMNTEAFF
TRBJ1-3,TRBV7-2,-,few,TGTGCCAGCAGCTTGGTAGGGGGAGGAAACACCATATATTTT,CASSLVGGGNTIYF
TRBJ1-1,TRBV3-1/TRBV3-2,-,once,TGTGCCAGCAGCCAAGTACGGGGAAGGCCTGAAGCTTTCTTT,CASSQVRGRPEAFF
TRBJ2-5,TRBV7-2,TRBD2,-,TGTGCCAGCAGCGAGATAGCGGGGGGGTTCCAAGAGACCCAGTACTTC,CASSEIAGGFQETQYF
TRBJ2-7,TRBV27,-,-,TGTGCCAGCAGTCTCGGACATCCCTCCTACGAGCAGTACTTC,CASSLGHPSYEQYF
TRBJ1-5,TRBV19,-,-,TGTGCCAGTACTCGATTCAATCAGCCCCAGCATTTT,CASTRFNQPQHF
TRBJ2-7,TRBV3-1/TRBV3-2,-,-,TGTGCCAGCAGCCAAGGGTCGGCGACGGATCGCGAGCAGTACTTC,CASSQGSATDREQYF
TRBJ2-3,TRBV7-9,TRBD2,-,TGTGCCAGCAGCCCCGCTAGCGGGGGCCCGGATACGCAGTATTTT,CASSPASGGPDTQYF
TRBJ1-2,TRBV5-1,-,-,TGCGCCAGCAGCTTGGAGGATGGGGTGAGAGGCTACACCTTC,CASSLEDGVRGYTF
TRBJ1-1,TRBV6-5,-,-,TGTGCCAGCAGTTTGGGGTACACTGAAGCTTTCTTT,CASSLGYTEAFF
TRBJ1-2,TRBV10-3,-,-,TGTGCCATCAGTGAGTCGAGAGGGGACGGCCCCCCGAGGGATTATGGCTACACCTTC,CAISESRGDGPPRDYGYTF
TRBJ2-7,TRBV2,-,-,TGTGCCAGCAGTGCTGACCAGCGGGAGTACTTC,CASSADQREYF
TRBJ2-7,TRBV30,TRBD1,-,TGTGCCTGGAGTGTAGGGGACAGGGGGTCCGAGCAGTACTTC,CAWSVGDRGSEQYF
TRBJ1-2,TRBV4-1,-,-,TGCGCCAGCAGCCAAGATCACCCGGTCGCTAACTATGGCTACACCTTC,CASSQDHPVANYGYTF
TRBJ2-1,TRBV14,-,-,TGTGCCAGCAGCCCCGGGAGCCACAATGAGCAGTTCTTC,CASSPGSHNEQFF
TRBJ2-5,TRBV4-1,-,-,TGCGCCAGCAGCCAAGATTGGGACCCGAAAGAGACCCAGTACTTC,CASSQDWDPKETQYF
TRBJ2-1,TRBV18,-,once,TGTGCCAGCTCACCCTCCGGACTAAGGGGGAATGAGCAGTTCTTC,CASSPSGLRGNEQFF
TRBJ1-6,TRBV3-1/TRBV3-2,-,-,TGTGCCAGCAGCCGCAGGGGATCGGGTTCACCCCTCCACTTT,CASSRRGSGSPLHF
TRBJ1-1,TRBV18,TRBD1,-,TGTGCCAGCTCACCCGGGACAGACAGGAACACTGAAGCTTTCTTT,CASSPGTDRNTEAFF
TRBJ2-2,TRBV5-1,-,-,TGCGCCAGCAGCGCTACCCAGGACACCGGGGAGCTGTTTTTT,CASSATQDTGELFF
TRBJ2-2,TRBV2,-,-,TGTGCCAGCAGGGTCGGGACTGCGAACACCGGGGAGCTGTTTTTT,CASRVGTANTGELFF
TRBJ1-1,TRBV6-5,-,-,TGTGCCAGCAGTTACTCAAAAGAAACAGGTTATGAAGCTTTCTTT,CASSYSKETGYEAFF
TRBJ2-2,TRBV2,-,-,TGTGCCAGCAGTGACGGGGTAAACACCGGGGAGCTGTTTTTT,CASSDGVNTGELFF
TRBJ2-1,TRBV5-6,TRBD2,-,TGTGCCAGCAGCTCTCTAGCGGGGGGGAGCTCCTACAATGAGCAGTTCTTC,CASSSLAGGSSYNEQFF
TRBJ1-2,TRBV18,TRBD1,once,TGTGCCAGCTCACCGGGTCATGTTGGGACAGTCTATGGCTACACCTTC,CASSPGHVGTVYGYTF
TRBJ1-5,TRBV3-1/TRBV3-2,-,-,TGTGCCAGCAGCCAAGGGGGGTTGGGAGAGGGCAATCAGCCCCAGCATTTT,CASSQGGLGEGNQPQHF
TRBJ1-6,TRBV5-6,-,-,TGTGCCAGCAACTTGATGACAGCAAATTCACCCCTCCACTTT,CASNLMTANSPLHF
TRBJ1-1,TRBV6-1,-,-,TGTGCCAGCAGTGAATGGGGGATGAACACTGAAGCTTTCTTT,CASSEWGMNTEAFF
TRBJ1-2,TRBV7-9,TRBD1,-,TGTGCCAGCAGCTTAGCGTCGGGGACAGGCAACTATGGCTACACCTTC,CASSLASGTGNYGYTF
TRBJ2-6,TRBV19,TRBD1,few,TGTGCCAGTAGTATCTACAGGGGTGGGGCCAACGTCCTGACTTTC,CASSIYRGGANVLTF
TRBJ2-2,TRBV2,TRBD1,-,TGTGCCAGCAGTGAAGAGGGGACAGGAAGCGGGGAGCTGTTTTTT,CASSEEGTGSGELFF
TRBJ2-7,TRBV5-1,TRBD2,-,TGCGCCAGCAGCTTGGTTCTAGCGGGGGCGACCTACGAGCAGTACTTC,CASSLVLAGATYEQYF
TRBJ2-7,TRBV29-1,TRBD2,-,TGCAGCGTTGGGGGTAGCGGGGACTACGAGCAGTACTTC,CSVGGSGDYEQYF
TRBJ1-1,TRBV25-1,-,-,TGTGCCAGCAGTGAAGCTACTGAAGCTTTCTTT,CASSEATEAFF
TRBJ2-5,TRBV5-1,-,-,TGCGCCAGCAGCTGGGGGACACCCGAAGAGGAGACCCAGTACTTC,CASSWGTPEEETQYF
TRBJ1-6,TRBV30,-,-,TGTGCCTGGAGGACAGTGAATTCACCCCTCCACTTT,CAWRTVNSPLHF
TRBJ1-2,TRBV4-2,TRBD1,-,TGTGCCAGCAGCCAGCCGGACAGGACCTATGGCTACACCTTC,CASSQPDRTYGYTF
TRBJ1-1,TRBV19,-,-,TGTGCCAGTAGTCTGACAGTTGAAGCTTTCTTT,CASSLTVEAFF
TRBJ1-2,TRBV6-5,TRBD1,-,TGTGCCAGCAGTTATACTTGGGACAGATTGAATGGCTACACCTTC,CASSYTWDRLNGYTF
TRBJ2-3,TRBV27,-,-,TGTGCCAGCAGTTTACTAGCTCGGAACGCAGATACGCAGTATTTT,CASSLLARNADTQYF
TRBJ2-7,TRBV15,-,-,TGTGCCACCAGCAGCGCGGGACAGAGAGGGGAGCAGTACTTC,CATSSAGQRGEQYF
TRBJ2-1,TRBV3-1/TRBV3-2,TRBD1,-,TGTGCCAGCAGTTCTCCGGGACAGGGATTGGTTGAGCAGTTCTTC,CASSSPGQGLVEQFF
TRBJ2-5,TRBV12-5,-,once,TGTGCTAGTGGTTTCGGGCACAGGGTACGGGGCCAAGAGACCCAGTACTTC,CASGFGHRVRGQETQYF
TRBJ1-2,TRBV6-6,-,once,TGTGCCAGCAGTCGCGACAGTAACTATGGCTACACCTTC,CASSRDSNYGYTF
TRBJ1-1,TRBV5-1,-,-,TGCGCCAGCAGCTTGGTTGGGACACCTGAAGCTTTCTTT,CASSLVGTPEAFF